The 29 T cell receptor beta chains given below trace back to one sample, sequenced in a study of identical twins. TCRdb reanalysed the 5' RACE reads using MiXCR and keeps one entry per CDR3 protein. Of more than 1.5 million distinct CDR3 sequences listed, around a third were seen once; the top ten hold 0.27%. Sequenced material: cord blood. The origin of the receptors is a newborn girl in good health.

This clonotype was detected many times. This chain joins TRBV29-1 and TRBJ2-5; 8 nucleotides align to TRBD1. The V gene's germline CDR1 is SQVTM and CDR2 ANQGSEA. This CDR3 spans 13 amino acids. With 3 bases clipped from V and 0 bases from J, the junction kept 0 bases outside the gene matches. CDR3 region: CSVDRGHQETQYF. CDR3 nucleotide sequence: TGCAGCGTTGACAGGGGGCACCAAGAGACCCAGTACTTC.

This clonotype was recorded at least ten times. The chain uses TRBV28 and TRBJ2-3; D possibly corresponds to TRBD1 (5 bases). V lost 8 bases and J 0 bases, leaving 12 bases between the germline ends. Germline V gives CDR1 MDHEN, CDR2 SYDVKM. This CDR3 is 14 amino acids long. CDR3 residues: CASQGYPSTDTQYF. The CDR3 DNA follows: TGTGCCAGCCAGGGCTACCCTAGCACAGATACGCAGTATTTT.

This clonotype was counted a few times. J is TRBJ2-1 and V is TRBV24-1; weak D call: TRBD2 (6 bases). Trimming left V 7 bases short and J 4 bases short, with 19 bases between. Germline CDR1 reads KGHDR; CDR2 reads SFDVKD. This CDR3 has 16 amino acids. CDR3 coding DNA: TGTGCCACCAGCGCCCGTTGGCGGGATTCGTACAATGAGCAGTTCTTC. Translated, it gives CATSARWRDSYNEQFF.

Ten or more counts support this clonotype. The rearrangement joins TRBV29-1 to TRBJ1-2; D is uncertain. Trimming took 4 bases from V and 6 from J, leaving 9 bases between them. The CDR3 totals 11 residues. Germline CDR1 SQVTM, CDR2 ANQGSEA. CDR3 sequence: CSVGGRNGYTF. DNA for the CDR3: TGCAGCGTTGGAGGAAGGAATGGCTACACCTTC.

V is TRBV6-1 and J is TRBJ1-4; D uncertain. Germline V gene sequence: CDR1 MNHNS, CDR2 SASEGT. V lost 7 bases and J lost 5, with 17 bases in between. The CDR3 extends over 15 amino acids. The CDR3 nucleotides read TGTGCCAGCATATCAAGGGCAACCCTGAATGAAAAACTGTTTTTT. Its protein is CASISRATLNEKLFF.

This clonotype was seen a few times. The chain links TRBV5-1 to TRBJ2-5; 7 bases are a match to TRBD1. Germline CDR1 and CDR2: SGHRS and YFSETQ. The J segment lost 4 bases and the V segment lost 1 base, leaving 13 bases of the junction unmatched. The CDR3 is 17 residues long. The CDR3 sequence: CASSLTGQFTPIETQYF. The CDR3, as DNA: TGCGCCAGCAGCTTGACGGGACAGTTCACTCCAATAGAGACCCAGTACTTC.

Of note for this clonotype: Possible read error: a much larger clone is one base away. The V gene is TRBV2, the J gene TRBJ2-1; TRBD2 aligns across 13 bases. There are 15 residues in the CDR3. In germline, CDR1 is SNHLY, CDR2 FYNNEI. The CDR3 spells CANSRLAGGGNEQFF. The CDR3, as DNA: TGTGCCAACAGTCGACTAGCGGGAGGTGGCAATGAGCAGTTCTTC.

This chain links TRBV6-6 with TRBJ2-3; 12 nucleotides line up with TRBD1. CDR3 length: 15 amino acids. Germline-derived CDR1 and CDR2 are MNHNY and SVGAGI (reference sequence). V trimming: 6 bases; J trimming: 11 bases; junction bases outside the gene matches: 12. CDR3 sequence: CASRALGQGAGEQYF. CDR3 nucleotides: TGTGCCAGCAGAGCACTGGGACAGGGGGCGGGGGAGCAGTATTTT.

This clonotype has a handful of counts. The V and J genes are TRBV28 and TRBJ1-2; 7 positions match TRBD1. The CDR3 has 15 amino acids. Trimming at V came to 6 bases and at J to 7 bases, leaving 14 bases not matched to a gene. Per germline, CDR1 MDHEN and CDR2 SYDVKM. CDR3 loop: CASSLGYRGVAGYTF. In nucleotides, the CDR3 is TGTGCCAGCAGCCTCGGGTACAGGGGAGTTGCTGGCTACACCTTC.

This clonotype showed up many times. V usage is TRBV14 and J usage is TRBJ2-7, with a tentative D call TRBD2 (6 bases). The germline V gene encodes CDR1 SGHDN and CDR2 FVKESK. The CDR3 covers 14 residues. Trimming removed 2 bases at V and 1 base at J, with 9 bases between. CDR3 amino acids: CASSQRLDSYEQYF. In nucleotides, the CDR3 is TGTGCCAGCAGCCAACGACTAGATTCCTACGAGCAGTACTTC.

The CDR3 sequence is CASSPIESYNEQFF. CDR3 coding DNA: TGTGCCAGCAGCCCGATCGAGAGTTACAATGAGCAGTTCTTC. J is TRBJ2-1 and V is TRBV12-3 or TRBV12-4; D unresolved. The CDR3 is 14 amino acids. Trimming removed 6 bases at V and 4 bases at J, with 13 bases between.

The chain couples TRBV7-2 to TRBJ1-4; D call uncertain. This CDR3 region has 15 residues. The germline V gene encodes CDR1 SGHTA and CDR2 FQGNSA. Between the trimmed V and J ends, which lost 4 bases and 0 bases, there was a span of 9 bases. The CDR3 loop reads CASSSSPATNEKLFF. CDR3 bases: TGTGCCAGCAGCTCCAGTCCTGCAACTAATGAAAAACTGTTTTTT.

The chain couples TRBV3-1 to TRBJ2-1, with D possibly matching TRBD2 (5 bases). CDR1 is LGHDT, CDR2 YNNKEL, per germline (reference sequence). The CDR3 length is 13 residues. V gave up 2 bases and J gave up 6 bases, with 8 bases separating them. CDR3 in amino acids: CASSQQRANEQFF. CDR3 in DNA: TGTGCCAGCAGCCAACAGAGGGCCAATGAGCAGTTCTTC.

This rearrangement joins TRBV28 to TRBJ2-2; TRBD2 agrees at 8 bases. V shed 5 bases, J shed 0 bases, and the junction held 8 bases outside the gene matches. Germline-derived CDR1 and CDR2 are MDHEN and SYDVKM. The CDR3 extends over 17 amino acids. The DNA for the CDR3 is TGTGCCAGCAGTCCACTTCCGGGACTAGCGAACACCGGGGAGCTGTTTTTT. This gives the protein CASSPLPGLANTGELFF.

This clonotype has just a few counts. This chain links TRBV5-6 with TRBJ2-7; possible D gene TRBD2, 5 bases. The CDR3 has 14 amino acids. In germline, CDR1 is SGHDT, CDR2 YYEEEE. V lost 1 base, J lost 3 bases, and 11 bases lay in between. This CDR3 reads CASSLRGPFYEQYF. CDR3 bases: TGTGCCAGCAGCTTGCGCGGGCCCTTCTACGAGCAGTACTTC.

The chain carries TRBV20-1 and TRBJ2-1, with 12 bases that match TRBD2. The J segment lost 8 bases and the V segment lost 1 base, leaving 6 bases of the junction unmatched. Germline V gene sequence: CDR1 DFQATT, CDR2 SNEGSKA (reference sequence). The CDR3 has 15 residues. The chain's CDR3 is CSARVFRLAGDEQFF. CDR3 nucleotide sequence: TGCAGTGCTAGAGTTTTTCGACTAGCGGGGGATGAGCAGTTCTTC.

This clonotype was observed a few times. This chain uses TRBV7-9 with TRBJ1-4; 7 bases line up with TRBD1. CDR3 length: 14 amino acids. Germline V gene sequence: CDR1 SEHNR, CDR2 FQNEAQ (reference sequence). Trimming removed 2 bases from V and 6 bases from J; junction bases left unmatched: 3. As DNA, the CDR3 is TGTGCCAGCAGCTTACAGGGGGTGGATGAAAAACTGTTTTTT. Translation gives CASSLQGVDEKLFF.

This rearrangement joins TRBV7-9 to TRBJ1-2; D is possibly TRBD1 (6 bases). V was cut by 5 bases and J by 8 bases, with 15 bases left in between. CDR1 and CDR2 (germline): SEHNR, FQNEAQ (reference sequence). There are 13 residues in the CDR3. CDR3 DNA sequence: TGTGCCAGCAGCGAAACAGGGTGGCGGGGCTACACCTTC. It specifies CASSETGWRGYTF.

This clonotype was counted only a few times. V usage is TRBV5-4 and J usage is TRBJ2-4; D unresolved. Trimming removed 4 bases at V and 0 bases at J, with 8 bases between. The germline V gene has CDR1 SGHNT and CDR2 YYREEE (reference sequence). The length of the CDR3 is 14 residues. CDR3 nucleotides: TGTGCCAGCAGCGAGGCCTCAGCCAAAAACATTCAGTACTTC. As protein: CASSEASAKNIQYF. The full variable domain, its missing parts supplied by reference TRBV5-4 and TRBJ2-4, is ETGVTQSPTHLIKTRGQQVTLRCSSQSGHNTVSWYQQALGQGPQFIFQYYREEENGRGNFPPRFSGLQFPNYSSELNVNALELDDSALYLCASSEASAKNIQYFGAGTRLSVL.

The chain recombines TRBV20-1 with TRBJ2-7; 13 nucleotides agree with TRBD2. CDR1 is DFQATT, CDR2 SNEGSKA, per germline (reference sequence). Germline trimming cut 2 bases from V and 4 bases from J; bases unmatched to any gene: 5. The CDR3 sequence is 15 residues long. The CDR3 DNA follows: TGCAGTGCTAGAACTAGCGGGAGGGCCCAGTACGAGCAGTACTTC. This codes for CSARTSGRAQYEQYF.

The chain couples TRBV13 to TRBJ1-6; weak D call: TRBD1 (5 bases). Trimming cost V 10 bases and J 10 bases, with 14 bases left between them. CDR3 length: 12 amino acids. The V gene's germline CDR1 is PRHDT and CDR2 FYEKMQ (reference sequence). CDR3 bases: TGTGCCAAAGGTCGCCCAGGGTCACCCCTCCACTTT. Its protein is CAKGRPGSPLHF.

This clonotype was detected ten times or more. The chain uses TRBV3-1 and TRBJ2-1; 12 bases are a match to TRBD1. Losses at the gene ends were 4 bases for V and 6 bases for J; bases not matched to a gene: 4. Germline-derived CDR1 and CDR2 are LGHDT and YNNKEL (reference sequence). CDR3 size: 15 residues. CDR3 loop: CASSLLGQGANEQFF. The CDR3 DNA sequence: TGTGCCAGCAGCCTCTTGGGACAGGGGGCCAATGAGCAGTTCTTC.

The chain uses TRBV3-1 and TRBJ1-4; a possible D gene is TRBD1 (6 bases). Looked up from germline, CDR1 is LGHDT and CDR2 is YNNKEL (reference sequence). The V end was cut by 0 bases, the J end by 0 bases, with 14 bases between. This CDR3 contains 18 residues. CDR3 protein: CASSQDDGTLSTNEKLFF. CDR3 DNA: TGTGCCAGCAGCCAAGACGACGGGACACTGTCAACTAATGAAAAACTGTTTTTT.

Comments on this clonotype: Relative to the germline gene, one junction end is altered; a read error may explain this. The rearrangement uses TRBV5-1 and TRBJ2-3; 14 bases align to TRBD2. The CDR3 is made up of 14 amino acids. Germline lookup yields CDR1 SGHRS and CDR2 YFSETQ. The chain's CDR3 is CASIGTSGGDTRYF. Written as DNA, the CDR3 is TGCGCCAGCATCGGGACTAGCGGGGGAGATACGCGGTATTTT.

This clonotype was seen a handful of times. The rearrangement joins TRBV6-5 to TRBJ2-1; TRBD2 agrees at 9 bases. Losses at the gene ends were 2 bases for V and 5 bases for J; bases not matched to a gene: 13. The CDR3 loop spans 18 amino acids. Germline CDR1 and CDR2: MNHEY and SVGAGI. CDR3 in amino acids: CASSYGSGTSLGNNEQFF. As DNA, the CDR3 is TGTGCCAGCAGTTACGGGAGCGGGACTAGCTTGGGAAACAATGAGCAGTTCTTC.

For this clonotype: A junction boundary mismatches the germline segment, possibly from a read error. The CDR3: CACSLVWANTEAFF. In DNA, the CDR3 is TGTGCCTGCAGCTTAGTCTGGGCGAACACTGAAGCTTTCTTT. The chain is built from TRBV7-2 and TRBJ1-1; D not resolved. Germline V gives CDR1 SGHTA, CDR2 FQGNSA. CDR3 length equals 14 residues.

V gene TRBV4-2 combines with J gene TRBJ1-1; D gene uncertain. Germline CDR1 is LGHNA and CDR2 is YNFKEQ. This CDR3 is 14 amino acids long. V lost 0 bases and J 0 bases, leaving 5 bases between the germline ends. CDR3 nucleotide sequence: TGTGCCAGCAGCCAAGAAAAGTTGAACACTGAAGCTTTCTTT. Its protein product is CASSQEKLNTEAFF.

This clonotype was recorded many times. This rearrangement joins TRBV20-1 to TRBJ2-3; 10 nucleotides line up with TRBD2. J gave up 3 bases and V 6 bases, and 9 bases lay outside the gene matches. Per germline, CDR1 DFQATT and CDR2 SNEGSKA (reference sequence). The CDR3 consists of 15 residues. The CDR3 DNA follows: TGCAGTGCAAGCGGGGGGGCGTTTAGGACAGATACGCAGTATTTT. This encodes CSASGGAFRTDTQYF.

This chain uses TRBV20-1 with TRBJ1-4; D not resolved. The CDR3 length is 12 residues. Germline CDR1 is DFQATT and CDR2 is SNEGSKA (reference sequence). V lost 6 bases, J lost 8 bases, and 13 bases lay in between. CDR3 protein: CSALQYGEKLFF. CDR3 coding DNA: TGCAGTGCCCTTCAGTACGGGGAAAAACTGTTTTTT.